The 25 T cell receptor beta chains below all came from one sample that was sequenced in a study of blood T cell repertoires in COVID-19. Sequencing was performed with immunoSEQ multiplex PCR; in TCRdb, only in-frame clones are kept and a portion is missing. The sample has around 150,000 clones; around three quarters are singletons. Material: peripheral blood. These receptor sequences come from a man aged 50-60 years with active or convalescent COVID-19.

V usage is TRBV5-4 and J usage is TRBJ2-2, with TRBD2 identical over 7 bases. The ends lost 10 bases at V and 4 bases at J; junction bases unmatched: 7. The CDR3 has 13 amino acids. Germline CDR1 is SGHNT and CDR2 is YYREEE (reference sequence). CDR3 in amino acids: CAGRGEFTGELFF. The CDR3, as DNA: TGTGCCGGACGGGGGGAATTCACCGGGGAGCTGTTTTTT. Full variable domain (remainder filled in from reference TRBV5-4 and TRBJ2-2): ETGVTQSPTHLIKTRGQQVTLRCSSQSGHNTVSWYQQALGQGPQFIFQYYREEENGRGNFPPRFSGLQFPNYSSELNVNALELDDSALYLCAGRGEFTGELFFGEGSRLTVL.

The chain combines TRBV5-4 with TRBJ2-7; 8 positions agree with TRBD1. CDR1 and CDR2 from the germline V gene are SGHNT and YYREEE (reference sequence). J lost 4 bases, V lost 4 bases, and 7 bases had no gene match. The CDR3 has 14 amino acids. The CDR3 reads CASSTRTGKYEQYF. Written as DNA, the CDR3 is TGTGCCAGCAGCACCCGGACAGGGAAGTACGAGCAGTACTTC.

The rearrangement links TRBV7-9 to TRBJ2-7; D may be TRBD1 (6 bases). Trimming took off 5 bases at V and 2 bases at J, with 10 bases between the two ends. The CDR3 contains 13 residues. Germline V CDR1 and CDR2: SEHNR, FQNEAQ (reference sequence). CDR3 nucleotides: TGTGCCAGCAGCCCACAGGGCGCCTACGAGCAGTACTTC. The encoded protein is CASSPQGAYEQYF.

The chain links TRBV7-8 to TRBJ1-1; 8 nucleotides line up with TRBD1. This CDR3 region has 14 residues. Trimming at V came to 4 bases and at J to 5 bases, leaving 6 bases not matched to a gene. Germline V gene lookup returns CDR1 SGHVS and CDR2 FQNEAQ. The CDR3 protein is CASSYGQGWTEAFF. CDR3 nucleotides: TGTGCCAGCAGCTACGGACAGGGTTGGACTGAAGCTTTCTTT.

This clone was observed a few times. This rearrangement joins TRBV7-3 to TRBJ2-3; TRBD2 might be the D (6 bases). The CDR3 extends over 15 amino acids. Germline CDR1 reads SGHTA; CDR2 reads FQGTGA. Trimming took off 2 bases at V and 0 bases at J, with 9 bases between the two ends. The DNA for the CDR3 is TGTGCCAGCAGCTTAGGACTACAAAGCACAGATACGCAGTATTTT. Protein: CASSLGLQSTDTQYF.

This chain uses TRBV9 with TRBJ2-1; TRBD2 aligns across 11 bases. The junction had 3 bases not matched to a gene; V was cut back by 7 bases and J by 9 bases. CDR3 size: 12 residues. The germline V gene has CDR1 SGDLS and CDR2 YYNGEE. This CDR3 reads CASGGTSGEQFF. The CDR3, as DNA: TGTGCCAGCGGGGGGACTAGCGGTGAGCAGTTCTTC.

The V gene is TRBV5-1, the J gene TRBJ1-1; D remains ambiguous. The CDR3 sequence is 14 residues long. The V gene lost 0 bases and the J gene lost 1 base, with 7 bases spanning the gap. Germline-derived CDR1 and CDR2 are SGHRS and YFSETQ. CDR3 residues: CASSLGRRNTEAFF. CDR3 DNA: TGCGCCAGCAGCTTGGGCAGGCGGAACACTGAAGCTTTCTTT. Drawing the rest from reference TRBV5-1 and TRBJ1-1, the complete variable domain is KAGVTQTPRYLIKTRGQQVTLSCSPISGHRSVSWYQQTPGQGLQFLFEYFSETQRNKGNFPGRFSGRQFSNSRSEMNVSTLELGDSALYLCASSLGRRNTEAFFGQGTRLTVV.

In its sample, this clone was seen a few times. The genes are TRBV27 and TRBJ2-6; 13 bases line up with TRBD2. With 8 bases clipped from V and 4 bases from J, the junction kept 5 bases outside the gene matches. The CDR3 is 16 residues long. CDR1 and CDR2 (germline): MNHEY, SMNVEV (reference sequence). CDR3: CASGGLAGAGANVLTF. The CDR3 bases are TGTGCCAGCGGTGGACTAGCGGGAGCCGGGGCCAACGTCCTGACTTTC.

The rearrangement joins TRBV28 to TRBJ1-3; D perhaps matches TRBD1 (5 bases). There are 15 residues in the CDR3. CDR1 is MDHEN, CDR2 SYDVKM, per germline. V shed 4 bases and J shed 4 bases, with 14 bases lying between them. The DNA of the CDR3 is TGTGCCAGCAGTTCGTTCAGGGTGGGGGGAAACACCATATATTTT. Its translation is CASSSFRVGGNTIYF. Together with reference TRBV28 and TRBJ1-3, the CDR3 gives the full variable domain: DVKVTQSSRYLVKRTGEKVFLECVQDMDHENMFWYRQDPGLGLRLIYFSYDVKMKEKGDIPEGYSVSREKKERFSLILESASTNQTSMYLCASSSFRVGGNTIYFGEGSWLTVV.

The chain links TRBV27 to TRBJ1-5; TRBD1 aligns across 8 bases. The CDR3 contains 15 residues. J gave up 3 bases and V 7 bases, and 8 bases lay outside the gene matches. Germline V gene lookup returns CDR1 MNHEY and CDR2 SMNVEV (reference sequence). Written as DNA, the CDR3 is TGTGCCAGCACCTCAGGGACAGGCCACAATCAGCCCCAGCATTTT. It encodes CASTSGTGHNQPQHF.

The gene calls are TRBV13 and TRBJ1-2; 7 positions agree with TRBD1. Germline trimming cut 4 bases from V and 4 bases from J; bases unmatched to any gene: 9. The CDR3 extends over 15 amino acids. CDR1 and CDR2 (germline): PRHDT, FYEKMQ (reference sequence). CDR3 DNA: TGTGCCAGCAGCTCGCGCCAGACAGGGATCTATGGCTACACCTTC. The encoded protein is CASSSRQTGIYGYTF.

The chain employs TRBV24-1 and TRBJ1-2; possibly TRBD1 for D (5 bases). Germline CDR1 is KGHDR and CDR2 is SFDVKD. CDR3 size: 14 residues. V was trimmed by 5 bases and J by 7 bases, leaving 16 bases between them. CDR3 bases: TGTGCCACCAGTGCTGGGGGGAATCACGGTGGCTACACCTTC. Translation gives CATSAGGNHGGYTF.

V usage is TRBV27 and J usage is TRBJ1-6; 7 positions agree with TRBD1. This CDR3 comprises 17 residues. Germline CDR1 and CDR2: MNHEY and SMNVEV (reference sequence). After removal of 0 bases from V and 4 bases from J, the junction contained 6 bases not matched to a gene. In nucleotides, the CDR3 is TGTGCCAGCAGTTTATCCCCGCAGGGGGAATATAATTCACCCCTCCACTTT. It translates to CASSLSPQGEYNSPLHF.

The V call is TRBV29-1, the J call TRBJ1-2; no reliable D call. CDR3 length equals 11 residues. Germline CDR1 is SQVTM and CDR2 is ANQGSEA. V lost 4 bases and J lost 2, with 5 bases in between. The CDR3 DNA is TGCAGCGTTGGGGAGAACTATGGCTACACCTTC. Its protein is CSVGENYGYTF.

This clone showed up just once. The V and J genes are TRBV2 and TRBJ1-1; a possible D gene is TRBD1 (5 bases). V was cut by 5 bases and J by 4 bases, with 8 bases left in between. Looked up from germline, CDR1 is SNHLY and CDR2 is FYNNEI. This CDR3 is built from 12 residues. Written as DNA, the CDR3 is TGTGCCAGCAGTCGGGACTTCACTGAAGCTTTCTTT. Protein product: CASSRDFTEAFF.

This clone was found a few times. The chain carries TRBV2 and TRBJ1-3; no reliable D call. Germline CDR1 and CDR2: SNHLY and FYNNEI. V lost 0 bases, J lost 5 bases, and 14 bases lay in between. The CDR3 totals 16 residues. CDR3 sequence: CASSEAKRVSRNTIYF. The CDR3 DNA follows: TGTGCCAGCAGTGAAGCGAAGAGGGTGTCGCGAAACACCATATATTTT.

J is TRBJ2-1 and V is TRBV19; 12 positions agree with TRBD1. CDR3 length: 13 amino acids. CDR1 is LNHDA and CDR2 is SQIVND in the germline V gene (reference sequence). V dropped 8 bases and J dropped 9; count of bases not matched to a gene: 5. The CDR3 reads CASGGQGAGEQFF. CDR3 nucleotide sequence: TGTGCCAGTGGGGGACAGGGGGCAGGTGAGCAGTTCTTC.

The chain carries TRBV7-2 and TRBJ2-7, with 7 bases lining up with TRBD2. V was clipped by 5 bases and J by 9 bases; unmatched bases: 7. The CDR3 has 12 amino acids. Germline CDR1 and CDR2: SGHTA and FQGNSA. CDR3 loop: CASSPWWGGQYF. The CDR3 DNA sequence: TGTGCCAGCAGCCCCTGGTGGGGGGGGCAGTACTTC.

The chain carries TRBV10-1 and TRBJ2-3; TRBD1 is a possible D gene (5 bases). CDR3 length equals 14 residues. In germline, CDR1 is WNHNN, CDR2 SYGVQD (reference sequence). Deletions cut 3 bases from V and 1 base from J, with 8 bases between. The CDR3: CASSDEGGTDTQYF. Here the CDR3 DNA reads TGCGCCAGCAGTGATGAAGGGGGCACAGATACGCAGTATTTT.

This sequence joins TRBV6-2 or TRBV6-3 and TRBJ2-1; 14 nucleotides agree with TRBD2. The V gene end was trimmed by 4 bases and the J gene end by 8 bases; junction bases not matched to a gene: 13. The length of the CDR3 is 18 residues. Germline V gene sequence: CDR1 MNHEY, CDR2 SVGEGT. The CDR3 region is CASSWDSWTSGRTDEQFF. The DNA for the CDR3 is TGTGCCAGCAGTTGGGATTCCTGGACTAGCGGGAGGACCGATGAGCAGTTCTTC.

The chain links TRBV5-1 to TRBJ2-1, with unresolved D. Trimming stripped 0 bases from V and 5 bases from J, with 3 bases between. CDR3 size: 12 residues. From germline, CDR1 is SGHRS and CDR2 YFSETQ. Here the CDR3 reads CASSLADNEQFF. Here the CDR3 DNA reads TGCGCCAGCAGCTTGGCCGACAATGAGCAGTTCTTC.

The V gene is TRBV4-2, the J gene TRBJ2-1; a weak D match, TRBD1 (7 bases). The CDR3 is 16 residues long. CDR1 LGHNA and CDR2 YNFKEQ come from the germline V gene. The V gene lost 1 base and the J gene lost 4 bases, with 14 bases spanning the gap. The CDR3 sequence: CASSQGFRGVYNEQFF. The CDR3 nucleotides read TGTGCCAGCAGCCAAGGTTTCAGGGGGGTGTACAATGAGCAGTTCTTC.

The DNA of the CDR3 is TGCGCCAGCAGCGTAACGGGGGGTCCCTACTCTGGAAACACCATATATTTT. Protein sequence: CASSVTGGPYSGNTIYF. The rearrangement uses TRBV4-1 and TRBJ1-3, with D tentatively TRBD1 (5 bases). This CDR3 spans 17 amino acids. Germline V CDR1 and CDR2: MGHRA, YSYEKL. V lost 5 bases to trimming and J lost 0 bases, with 17 bases between them.

The chain combines TRBV6-1 with TRBJ2-2; D uncertain. V was trimmed by 3 bases and J by 6 bases, leaving 11 bases between them. This CDR3 has 14 residues. Germline V gives CDR1 MNHNS, CDR2 SASEGT. CDR3 nucleotide sequence: TGTGCCAGCAGTGATGAACCTAGAGCCGGGGAGCTGTTTTTT. As protein: CASSDEPRAGELFF.

The V call is TRBV29-1, the J call TRBJ2-1; 9 bases are shared with TRBD2. V trimming: 7 bases; J trimming: 5 bases; junction bases outside the gene matches: 3. CDR3 length equals 12 residues. Germline CDR1 SQVTM, CDR2 ANQGSEA. The CDR3 bases are TGCAGCGCCGGACTAGCGAACAATGAGCAGTTCTTC. Translation: CSAGLANNEQFF.